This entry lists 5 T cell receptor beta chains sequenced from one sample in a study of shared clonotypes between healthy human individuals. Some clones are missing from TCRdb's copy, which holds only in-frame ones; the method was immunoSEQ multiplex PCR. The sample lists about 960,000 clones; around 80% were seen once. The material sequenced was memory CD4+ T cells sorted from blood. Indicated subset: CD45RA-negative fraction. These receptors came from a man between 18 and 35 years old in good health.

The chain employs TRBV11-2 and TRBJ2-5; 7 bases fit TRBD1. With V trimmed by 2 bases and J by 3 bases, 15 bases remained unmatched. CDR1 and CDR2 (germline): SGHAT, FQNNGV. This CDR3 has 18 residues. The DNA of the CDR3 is TGTGCCAGCAGCTTAAAGTCTTTTATCGGACAGGCAGAAGAGACCCAGTACTTC. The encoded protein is CASSLKSFIGQAEETQYF.

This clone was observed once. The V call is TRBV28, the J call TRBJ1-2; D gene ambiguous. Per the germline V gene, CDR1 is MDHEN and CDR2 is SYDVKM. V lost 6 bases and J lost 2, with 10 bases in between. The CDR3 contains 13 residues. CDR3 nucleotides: TGTGCCAGCAGAATCGGACGGAACTATGGCTACACCTTC. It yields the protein CASRIGRNYGYTF.

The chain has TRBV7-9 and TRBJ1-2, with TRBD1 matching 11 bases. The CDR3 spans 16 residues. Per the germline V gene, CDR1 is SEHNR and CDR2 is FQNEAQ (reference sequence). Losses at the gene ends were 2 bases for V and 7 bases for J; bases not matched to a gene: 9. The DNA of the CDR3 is TGTGCCAGCAGCTTATCCGGGACAGGGGGGGAGCGTGGCTACACCTTC. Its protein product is CASSLSGTGGERGYTF.

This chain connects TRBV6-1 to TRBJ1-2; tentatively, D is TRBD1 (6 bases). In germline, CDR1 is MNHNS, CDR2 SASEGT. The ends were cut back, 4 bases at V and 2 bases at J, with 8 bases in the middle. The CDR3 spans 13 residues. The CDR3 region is CASSVGQNYGYTF. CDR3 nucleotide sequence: TGTGCCAGCAGTGTCGGACAGAACTATGGCTACACCTTC.

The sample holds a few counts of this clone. The CDR3 nucleotides read TGCAGCGTTGATGCTCGGGAGGGAGCTTTCTTT. As protein: CSVDAREGAFF. This rearrangement joins TRBV29-1 to TRBJ1-1; D uncertain. The CDR3 loop spans 11 amino acids. CDR1 and CDR2 (germline): SQVTM, ANQGSEA. Deletions cut 3 bases from V and 10 bases from J, with 12 bases between.